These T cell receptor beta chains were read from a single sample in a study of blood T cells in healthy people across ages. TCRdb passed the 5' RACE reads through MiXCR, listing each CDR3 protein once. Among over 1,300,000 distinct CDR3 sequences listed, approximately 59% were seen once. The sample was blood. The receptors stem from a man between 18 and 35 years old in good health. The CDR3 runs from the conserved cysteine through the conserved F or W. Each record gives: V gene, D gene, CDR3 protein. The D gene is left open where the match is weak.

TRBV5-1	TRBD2	CASSLRTSRTYNEQFF
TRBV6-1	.	CASNVRQAYEQYF
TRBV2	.	CASRIQGRDTEAFF
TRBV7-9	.	CASSLFSRLFQETQYF
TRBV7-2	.	CASSLSQDQETQYF
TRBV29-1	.	CSVRGGASSYEQYF
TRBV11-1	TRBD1	CASTNRGLLEDMEGIYNSPLHF
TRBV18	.	CASSPQGESYNEQYF
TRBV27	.	CASKDAVETQYF
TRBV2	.	CASRLGQANQPQHF
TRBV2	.	CATELTRNEKLFF
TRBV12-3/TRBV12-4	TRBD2	CASSLNPPTSDTQYF
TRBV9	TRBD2	CASTPGLAGDYEQYF
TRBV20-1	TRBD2	CSAASGSGNEQFF
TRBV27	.	CASSPGSTYEQYF
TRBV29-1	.	CSVEASKGGEQYF
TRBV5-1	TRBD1	CASSDGTGEGDEQFF
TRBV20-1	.	CSASPRTVQETQYF
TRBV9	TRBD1	CASSVGGQGFQYGQFF
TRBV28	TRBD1	CASSTAGTVHEQYF
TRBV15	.	CATASGNADTQYF
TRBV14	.	CASTQGPPNSGANVLTF
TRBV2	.	CASSEILGDYEQYF
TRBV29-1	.	CSITGTSYNEQYF
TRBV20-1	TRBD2	CSARRSGSKNEQFF
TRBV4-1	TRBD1	CASSQEGQGSNQPQHF
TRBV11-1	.	CASSPGRGKGHTEAFF
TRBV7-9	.	CASTLISASSPLHF
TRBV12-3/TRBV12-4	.	CASSSLTGSSYNEQFF
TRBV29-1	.	CSVDATAQETQYF
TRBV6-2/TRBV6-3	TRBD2	CASNLAGGPTGELFF
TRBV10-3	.	CAISESEVLYFLDEQFF
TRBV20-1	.	CSARDRGLLGELFF
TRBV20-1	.	CSARNYKGGVGNQPQHF
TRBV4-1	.	CASSQGRGGFGEQYF
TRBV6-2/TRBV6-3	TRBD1	CASRGTANSPLHF
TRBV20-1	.	CGLDGSTSDEQFF
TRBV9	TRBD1	CASSVTGGSEGYTF
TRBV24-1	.	CATSDPLEVETQYF
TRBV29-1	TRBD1	CSVQTQGDTQYF
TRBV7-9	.	CASSLRDGSGETQYF
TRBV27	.	CASSPSRGRRAFF
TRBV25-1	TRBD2	CASSEWEGPSTDTQYF
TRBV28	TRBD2	CASSLAGGDGEQFF